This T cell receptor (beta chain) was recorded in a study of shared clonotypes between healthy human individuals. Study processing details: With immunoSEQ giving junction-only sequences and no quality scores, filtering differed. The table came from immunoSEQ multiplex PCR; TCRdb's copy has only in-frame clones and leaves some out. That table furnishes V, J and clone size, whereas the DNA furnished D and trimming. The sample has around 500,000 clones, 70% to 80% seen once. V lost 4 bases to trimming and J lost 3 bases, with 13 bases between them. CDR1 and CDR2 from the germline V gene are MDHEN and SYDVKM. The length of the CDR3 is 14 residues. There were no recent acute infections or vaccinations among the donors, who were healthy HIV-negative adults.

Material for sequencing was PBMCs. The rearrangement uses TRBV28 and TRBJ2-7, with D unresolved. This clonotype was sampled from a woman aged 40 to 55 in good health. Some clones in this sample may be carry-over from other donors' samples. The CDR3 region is CASSSSTTVYEQYF. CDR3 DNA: TGTGCCAGCAGTTCCTCCACGACGGTCTACGAGCAGTACTTC.